This TCR beta chain was sequenced in a study of vaccination and CD4 T cells after COVID-19. Background on the study: Recovered patients in the cohort numbered six men and four women, two of them Hispanic. At a median around 65 days (range 14 to 241) after dose two, post-vaccine samples were obtained. The peptides that stimulated the cells were overlapping spike peptides from SARS-CoV-2, HCoV-NL63, HCoV-OC43 and HCoV-229E.

The CDR3 is 16 amino acids. V dropped 8 bases and J dropped 6 bases, with 22 bases sitting between them. CDR1 is MNHNS and CDR2 is SASEGT in the germline V gene. This clonotype qualifies as large. Its target is unknown. The Oncomine TCR Beta short-read assay sequenced DNA from cultured CD4+ T cells. TCRdb re-analysed the PCR reads in MiXCR, keeping a single row per CDR3 protein. Seen here are 9,500 to 14,000 distinct CDR3 sequences, under 35% observed once, and the top ten hold less than 25%. Stated treatment: approximately 9-day PBMC culture with coronavirus spike peptide pools or control peptides (ViraFEST assay).

The specimen sequenced was cultured CD4+ T cells from blood. This sequence joins TRBV6-1 and TRBJ2-2, with D perhaps TRBD1 (6 bases). This receptor was identified in a human donor with COVID-19. CDR3 sequence reads: CASYPGQGFISGELFF. DNA for the CDR3: TGTGCCAGCTATCCGGGGCAGGGGTTCATCTCCGGGGAGCTGTTTTTT.